A single sample gave rise to the 7 T cell receptor beta chains below, sequenced in a study of T-cell memory formation after mild COVID-19 (dated by TCRdb to the early 2020s). The library relied on 5' RACE. The listed sequencing device is Illumina NovaSeq 6000. Through fastp at Q25 and MiXCR, TCRdb rebuilt clones from the public reads, retaining in-frame beta chains. Every entry covers one CDR3 protein and lists the most common genes and DNA from its rows. The sample yields roughly 560,000 distinct CDR3 sequences; around 21% were counted once. The top ten clonotypes cover roughly an eighth of the sample. Sequenced: PBMCs or a T cell subset sorted from them (not recorded which). These receptors all stem from an adult woman who had mild COVID-19 (a few samples of this study predate the infection). The sample titles of this study are shuffled in the database, so cell type and time point are left out; the donor was told from shared clones.

This rearrangement joins TRBV25-1 to TRBJ1-2; D not certain. Trimming took 4 bases from V and 1 from J, leaving 10 bases between them. CDR3 size: 14 residues. Germline assignment: CDR1 MGHDK and CDR2 SYGVNS. CDR3 nucleotide sequence: TGTGCCAGCAGTGGTGGACCGATTAACTATGGCTACACCTTC. Protein product: CASSGGPINYGYTF.

V is TRBV4-1 and J is TRBJ1-1, with D perhaps matching TRBD1 (5 bases). Trimming pared 2 bases from V and 4 bases from J, leaving 11 bases between. The germline V gene encodes CDR1 MGHRA and CDR2 YSYEKL. There are 14 residues in the CDR3. CDR3 in DNA: TGCGCCAGCAGCCAACCCAAAAGGGGCACTGAAGCTTTCTTT. It codes for CASSQPKRGTEAFF.

This CDR3 reads CASSLTGRSITGELFF. Written as DNA, the CDR3 is TGTGCCAGCAGCTTGACAGGGAGGTCAATCACCGGGGAGCTGTTTTTT. This chain joins TRBV6-6 and TRBJ2-2; D perhaps matches TRBD1 (7 bases). Trimming took 6 bases from V and 4 from J, leaving 18 bases between them. This CDR3 is 16 amino acids long. Germline CDR1 and CDR2: MNHNY and SVGAGI (reference sequence).

In this sample, this clonotype turned up once. The germline gene is not matched at one end of the junction; a read error may be the cause. The J gene is TRBJ2-1, the V gene TRBV11-3; 7 positions match TRBD2. There are 12 residues in the CDR3. CDR1 and CDR2 (germline): SGHNT, YENEEA. Written as DNA, the CDR3 is TGTGCCAGCAGCCTGGGGGGGAGGGCCGAGGGCTTC. Translation: CASSLGGRAEGF.

This chain joins TRBV2 and TRBJ2-2; 8 bases fit TRBD1. CDR1 and CDR2 from the germline V gene are SNHLY and FYNNEI. The V gene end was trimmed by 5 bases and the J gene end by 4 bases; junction bases not matched to a gene: 6. The CDR3 contains 15 residues. CDR3 loop: CASSTQGAVTGELFF. The DNA of the CDR3 is TGTGCCAGCAGTACCCAGGGGGCCGTCACCGGGGAGCTGTTTTTT. Filled out from reference TRBV2 and TRBJ2-2, the complete variable domain reads EPEVTQTPSHQVTQMGQEVILRCVPISNHLYFYWYRQILGQKVEFLVSFYNNEISEKSEIFDDQFSVERPDGSNFTLKIRSTKLEDSAMYFCASSTQGAVTGELFFGEGSRLTVL.

This chain links TRBV12-3 or TRBV12-4 with TRBJ2-1; the match to TRBD1 covers 7 bases. Unmatched junction bases numbered 9, after V lost 6 bases and J lost 4 bases. There are 15 residues in the CDR3. CDR3 in DNA: TGTGCCAGCAGCCCACCGGGACAGAAGTACAATGAGCAGTTCTTC. Protein sequence: CASSPPGQKYNEQFF.

The V gene is TRBV2, the J gene TRBJ2-2; 8 nucleotides align to TRBD2. Per the germline V gene, CDR1 is SNHLY and CDR2 is FYNNEI. The CDR3 is 15 amino acids. The trim removed 3 bases at V and 0 bases at J, leaving 0 bases unmatched. The CDR3 protein is CASSDSGANTGELFF. CDR3 bases: TGTGCCAGCAGTGATAGCGGGGCGAACACCGGGGAGCTGTTTTTT.